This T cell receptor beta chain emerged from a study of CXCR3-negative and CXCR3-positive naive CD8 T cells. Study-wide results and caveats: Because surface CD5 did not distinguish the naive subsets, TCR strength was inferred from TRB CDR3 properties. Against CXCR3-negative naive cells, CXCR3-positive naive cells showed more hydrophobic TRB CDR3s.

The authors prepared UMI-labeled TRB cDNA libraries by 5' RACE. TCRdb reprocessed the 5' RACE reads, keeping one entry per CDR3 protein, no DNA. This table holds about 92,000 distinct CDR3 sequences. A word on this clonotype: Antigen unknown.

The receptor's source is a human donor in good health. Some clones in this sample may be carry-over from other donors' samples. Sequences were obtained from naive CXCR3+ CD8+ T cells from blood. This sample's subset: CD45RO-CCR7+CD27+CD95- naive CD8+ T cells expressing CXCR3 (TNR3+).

The CDR3 sequence is CSVGTVNTGELFF. This sequence joins TRBV29-1 and TRBJ2-2. CDR1 is SQVTM and CDR2 is ANQGSEA in the germline V gene. The CDR3 contains 13 residues.